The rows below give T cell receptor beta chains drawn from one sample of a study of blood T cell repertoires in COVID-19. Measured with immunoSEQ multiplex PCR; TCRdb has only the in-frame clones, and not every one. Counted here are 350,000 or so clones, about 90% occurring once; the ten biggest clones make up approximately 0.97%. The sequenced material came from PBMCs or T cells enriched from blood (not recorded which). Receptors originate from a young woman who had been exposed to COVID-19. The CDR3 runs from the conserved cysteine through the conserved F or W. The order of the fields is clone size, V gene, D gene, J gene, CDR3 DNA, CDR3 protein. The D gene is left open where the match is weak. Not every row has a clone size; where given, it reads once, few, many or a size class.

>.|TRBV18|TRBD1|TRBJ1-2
TGTGCCAGCTCACCGAGGGAGGTGGACAGGGGGCCTCCCTATGGCTACACCTTC
CASSPREVDRGPPYGYTF
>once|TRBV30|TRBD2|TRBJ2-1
TGTGCCTGGAGTCCTAATCACCGACTAGCGGGAGTGAGAAACAATGAGCAGTTCTTC
CAWSPNHRLAGVRNNEQFF
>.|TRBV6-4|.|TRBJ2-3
TGTGCCAGCAGTACGGGTCCGAGCACAGATACGCAGTATTTT
CASSTGPSTDTQYF
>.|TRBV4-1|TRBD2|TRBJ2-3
TGCGCCAGCAGCCAAGACATGGGGACTAGCGGGAGAACAACGCAGTATTTT
CASSQDMGTSGRTTQYF
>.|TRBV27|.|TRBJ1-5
TGTGCCAGCAGTTTATCTGGGCAAAACGCCCAGCATTTT
CASSLSGQNAQHF
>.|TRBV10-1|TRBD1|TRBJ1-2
TGCGCCAGCAGTGCCGACAGGGACTATGGCTACACCTTC
CASSADRDYGYTF
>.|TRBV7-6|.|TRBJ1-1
TGTGCCAGCAGCCGGGCGGGACGAGCTTTCTTT
CASSRAGRAFF
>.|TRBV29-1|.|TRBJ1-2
TGCAGCGTTTCCCCTTTACACGATAACTATGGCTACACCTTC
CSVSPLHDNYGYTF
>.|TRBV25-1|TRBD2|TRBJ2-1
TGTGCCAGCAGTGATCAGAGCGGGACGAGCTCCTACAATGAGCAGTTCTTC
CASSDQSGTSSYNEQFF
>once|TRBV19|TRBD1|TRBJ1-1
TGTGCCATCTATCCGGGACAGGGGTCGGCTTTCTTT
CAIYPGQGSAFF
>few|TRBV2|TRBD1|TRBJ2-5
TGTGCCAGCAATGAAGGGACAGGAGAAGAGACCCAGTACTTC
CASNEGTGEETQYF
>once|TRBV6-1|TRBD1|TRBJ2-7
TGTGCCAGCAGTGAAGCGTGGACAGGGACTGCCGAGCAGTACTTC
CASSEAWTGTAEQYF
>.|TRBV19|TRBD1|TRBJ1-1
TGTGCCAGTAGCATTCCGTCGACAGGGGACACTGAAGCTTTCTTT
CASSIPSTGDTEAFF
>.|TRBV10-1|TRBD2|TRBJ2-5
TGCGCCAGCAGTGAAGATTCACTAGCGGGAGTAGGGCAAACGACCCAGTACTTC
CASSEDSLAGVGQTTQYF
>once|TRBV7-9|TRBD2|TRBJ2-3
TGTGCCAGCGGGGGGGAATCTAGCACAGATACGCAGTATTTT
CASGGESSTDTQYF
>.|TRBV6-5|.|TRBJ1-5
TGTGCCAGCAGTACACAGGGTGGGAATCAGCCCCAGCATTTT
CASSTQGGNQPQHF
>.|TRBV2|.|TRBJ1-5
TGTGCCAGTAGCCAGGAGGGGAATAATCAGCCCCAGCATTTT
CASSQEGNNQPQHF
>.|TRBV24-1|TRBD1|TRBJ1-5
TGTGCCACCAGTGACAGCTGGGACAGTAGCAATCAGCCCCAGCATTTT
CATSDSWDSSNQPQHF
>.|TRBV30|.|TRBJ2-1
TGTGCCTGGACTCCTCTGAGCGGACTCTACAATGAGCAGTTCTTC
CAWTPLSGLYNEQFF
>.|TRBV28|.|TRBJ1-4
TGTGCCAGCAGTTCCCCCAGGGTAACTAATGAAAAACTGTTTTTT
CASSSPRVTNEKLFF